These 4 T cell receptor beta chains originate from one sample sequenced in a study of T cell repertoires in cytomegalovirus infection. TCRdb reprocessed the reads with MiXCR, giving one entry per CDR3 protein. There are around 900,000 distinct CDR3 sequences in the sample; roughly 30% occur only once, and about an eighth lies in the top ten. Their cognate antigens are unknown. Sequences were derived from cultured CD8+ T cells from PBMCs, sampled from culture after CMV antigen stimulation. The source is a human donor in good health (CMV status not recorded). Some clones in this sample may be carry-over from other donors' samples.

The table lists this clonotype with a few counts. V and J are TRBV3-1 and TRBJ2-3; D may be TRBD2 (5 bases). Germline lookup yields CDR1 LGHDT and CDR2 YNNKEL (reference sequence). The CDR3 length is 17 residues. V was shortened by 0 bases and J by 2 bases, with 15 bases between the two germline ends. As DNA, the CDR3 is TGTGCCAGCAGCCAAGAACCTAGCCCGACGAACACAGATACGCAGTATTTT. Its protein is CASSQEPSPTNTDTQYF.

In nucleotides, the CDR3 is TGTGCCAGCAGCCACATGGGAAGCTCCTACAATGAGCAGTTCTTC. This translates into CASSHMGSSYNEQFF. The chain has TRBV14 and TRBJ2-1; D ambiguous. The V end was cut by 3 bases, the J end by 0 bases, with 9 bases between. CDR3 length: 15 residues. Germline lookup yields CDR1 SGHDN and CDR2 FVKESK. Drawing the rest from reference TRBV14 and TRBJ2-1, the complete variable domain is EAGVTQFPSHSVIEKGQTVTLRCDPISGHDNLYWYRRVMGKEIKFLLHFVKESKQDESGMPNNRFLAERTGGTYSTLKVQPAELEDSGVYFCASSHMGSSYNEQFFGPGTRLTVL.

This clonotype has only one observation. This chain connects TRBV6-1 to TRBJ2-7, with D possibly matching TRBD1 (5 bases). CDR3 length equals 15 residues. V was cut by 6 bases and J by 0 bases, with 15 bases left in between. In germline, CDR1 is MNHNS, CDR2 SASEGT. Here the CDR3 reads CASRVQATPSYEQYV. CDR3 DNA sequence: TGTGCCAGCAGGGTACAGGCTACCCCCTCCTACGAGCAGTACGTC.

V usage is TRBV6-4 and J usage is TRBJ2-1; 12 bases line up with TRBD2. CDR1 and CDR2 from the germline V gene are MRHNA and SNTAGT. With 3 bases clipped from V and 6 bases from J, the junction kept 0 bases outside the gene matches. This CDR3 comprises 14 residues. The CDR3 DNA reads as TGTGCCAGCAGTGAACTAGCGGGGGGCAATGAGCAGTTCTTC. Translated, it gives CASSELAGGNEQFF.